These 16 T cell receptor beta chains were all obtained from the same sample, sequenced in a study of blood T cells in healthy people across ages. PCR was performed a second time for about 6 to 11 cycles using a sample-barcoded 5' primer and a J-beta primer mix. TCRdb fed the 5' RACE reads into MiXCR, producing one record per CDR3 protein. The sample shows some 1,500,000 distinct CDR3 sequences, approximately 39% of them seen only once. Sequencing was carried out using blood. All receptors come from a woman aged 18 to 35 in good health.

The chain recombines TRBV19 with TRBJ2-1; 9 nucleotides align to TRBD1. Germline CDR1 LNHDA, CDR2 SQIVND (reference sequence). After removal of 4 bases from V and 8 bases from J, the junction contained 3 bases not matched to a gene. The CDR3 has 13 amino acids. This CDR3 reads CASSTGQGDEQFF. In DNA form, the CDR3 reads TGTGCCAGTAGTACGGGACAGGGCGATGAGCAGTTCTTC.

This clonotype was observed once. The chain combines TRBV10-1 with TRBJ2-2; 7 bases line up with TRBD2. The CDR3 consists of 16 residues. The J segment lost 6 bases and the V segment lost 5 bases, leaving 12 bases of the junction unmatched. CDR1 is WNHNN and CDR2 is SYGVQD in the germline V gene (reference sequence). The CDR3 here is CASSRDYPRQPGELFF. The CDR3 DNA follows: TGCGCCAGCAGTAGGGACTACCCAAGGCAACCCGGGGAGCTGTTTTTT.

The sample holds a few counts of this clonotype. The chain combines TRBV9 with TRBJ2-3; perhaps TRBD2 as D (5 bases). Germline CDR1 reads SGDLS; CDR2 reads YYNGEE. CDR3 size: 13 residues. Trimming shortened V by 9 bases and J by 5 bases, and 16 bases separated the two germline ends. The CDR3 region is CATSLGGEDTQYF. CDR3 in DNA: TGTGCCACCTCACTCGGAGGCGAAGATACGCAGTATTTT.

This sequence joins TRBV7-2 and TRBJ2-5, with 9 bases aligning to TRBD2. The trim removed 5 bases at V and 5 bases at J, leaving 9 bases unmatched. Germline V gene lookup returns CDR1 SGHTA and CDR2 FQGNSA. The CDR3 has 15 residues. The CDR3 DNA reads TGTGCCAGCAGCCGGGGGACTAGCCGAGGGGAGACCCAGTACTTC. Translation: CASSRGTSRGETQYF.

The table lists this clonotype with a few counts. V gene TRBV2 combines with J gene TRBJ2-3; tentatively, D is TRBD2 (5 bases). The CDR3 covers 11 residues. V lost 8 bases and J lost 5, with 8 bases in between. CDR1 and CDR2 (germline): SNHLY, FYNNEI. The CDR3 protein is CASLAGDTQYF. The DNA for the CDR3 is TGTGCCAGCTTGGCGGGAGATACGCAGTATTTT.

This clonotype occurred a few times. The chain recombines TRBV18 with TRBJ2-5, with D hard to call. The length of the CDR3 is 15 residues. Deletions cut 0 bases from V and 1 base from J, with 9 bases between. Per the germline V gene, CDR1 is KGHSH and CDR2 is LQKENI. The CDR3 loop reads CASSPPSRSQETQYF. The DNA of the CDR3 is TGTGCCAGCTCACCACCGTCGAGGAGCCAAGAGACCCAGTACTTC.

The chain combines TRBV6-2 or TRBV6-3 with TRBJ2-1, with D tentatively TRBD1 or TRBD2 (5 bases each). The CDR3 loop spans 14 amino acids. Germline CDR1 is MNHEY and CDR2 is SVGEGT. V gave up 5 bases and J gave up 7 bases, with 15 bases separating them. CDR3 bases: TGTGCCAGCAGTGACGGGGCAGTTGTAAATGAGCAGTTCTTC. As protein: CASSDGAVVNEQFF.

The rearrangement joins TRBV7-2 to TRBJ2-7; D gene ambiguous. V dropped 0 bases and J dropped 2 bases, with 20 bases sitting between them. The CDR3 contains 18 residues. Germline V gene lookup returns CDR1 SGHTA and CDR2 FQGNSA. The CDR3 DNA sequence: TGTGCCAGCAGCTTAGCGCACGTCAGGCGCGCCGAGCCCTACGAGCAGTACTTC. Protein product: CASSLAHVRRAEPYEQYF.

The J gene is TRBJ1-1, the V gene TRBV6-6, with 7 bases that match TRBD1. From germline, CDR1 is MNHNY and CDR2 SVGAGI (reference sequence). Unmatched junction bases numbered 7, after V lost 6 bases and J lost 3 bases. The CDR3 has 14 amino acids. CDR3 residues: CASRTGTEDTEAFF. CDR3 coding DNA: TGTGCCAGCAGAACCGGGACAGAGGACACTGAAGCTTTCTTT.

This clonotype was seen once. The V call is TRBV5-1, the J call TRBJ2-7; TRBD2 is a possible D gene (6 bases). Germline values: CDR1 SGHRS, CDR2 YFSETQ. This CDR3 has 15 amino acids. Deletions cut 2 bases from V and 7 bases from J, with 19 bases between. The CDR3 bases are TGCGCCAGCAGCTTACTAGCTGGGCCTGGGGATGAGCAGTACTTC. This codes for CASSLLAGPGDEQYF. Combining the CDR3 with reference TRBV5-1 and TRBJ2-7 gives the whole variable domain KAGVTQTPRYLIKTRGQQVTLSCSPISGHRSVSWYQQTPGQGLQFLFEYFSETQRNKGNFPGRFSGRQFSNSRSEMNVSTLELGDSALYLCASSLLAGPGDEQYFGPGTRLTVT.

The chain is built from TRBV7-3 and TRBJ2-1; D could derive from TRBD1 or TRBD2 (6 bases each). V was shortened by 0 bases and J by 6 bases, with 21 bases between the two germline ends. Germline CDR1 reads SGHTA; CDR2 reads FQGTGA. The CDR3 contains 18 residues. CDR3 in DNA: TGTGCCAGCAGCTTAACGGGGGCACGGGGGACAAAAGGCAATGAGCAGTTCTTC. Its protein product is CASSLTGARGTKGNEQFF.

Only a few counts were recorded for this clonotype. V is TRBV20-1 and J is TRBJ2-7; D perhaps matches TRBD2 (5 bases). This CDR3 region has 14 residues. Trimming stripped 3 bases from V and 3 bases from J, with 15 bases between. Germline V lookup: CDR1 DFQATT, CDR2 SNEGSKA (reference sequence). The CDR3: CSARDSRLIYEQYF. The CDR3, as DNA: TGCAGTGCTAGGGACTCCCGACTTATCTACGAGCAGTACTTC.

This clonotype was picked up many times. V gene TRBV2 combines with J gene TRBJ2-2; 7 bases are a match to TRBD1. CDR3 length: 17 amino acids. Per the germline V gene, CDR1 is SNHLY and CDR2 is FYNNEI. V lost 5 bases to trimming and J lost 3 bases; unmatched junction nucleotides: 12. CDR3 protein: CASSPTEGTAYTGELFF. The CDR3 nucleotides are TGTGCCAGCAGTCCCACCGAAGGGACAGCCTACACCGGGGAGCTGTTTTTT.

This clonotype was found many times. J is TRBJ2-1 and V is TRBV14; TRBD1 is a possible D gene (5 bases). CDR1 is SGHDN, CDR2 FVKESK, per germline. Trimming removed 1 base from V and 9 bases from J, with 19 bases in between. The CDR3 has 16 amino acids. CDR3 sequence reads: CASSQAALGVFGEQFF. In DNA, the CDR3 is TGTGCCAGCAGCCAAGCAGCCCTAGGGGTATTCGGTGAGCAGTTCTTC.

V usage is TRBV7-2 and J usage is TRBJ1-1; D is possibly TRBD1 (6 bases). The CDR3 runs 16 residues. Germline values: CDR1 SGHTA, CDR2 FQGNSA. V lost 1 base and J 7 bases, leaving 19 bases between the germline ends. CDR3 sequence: CASSLDPLERDNEAFF. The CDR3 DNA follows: TGTGCCAGCAGCTTAGACCCTCTGGAGAGGGACAATGAAGCTTTCTTT.

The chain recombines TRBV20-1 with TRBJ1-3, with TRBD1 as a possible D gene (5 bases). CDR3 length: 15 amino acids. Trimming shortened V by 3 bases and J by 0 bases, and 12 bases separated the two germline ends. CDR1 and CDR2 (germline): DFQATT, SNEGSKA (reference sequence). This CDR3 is CSASPYRLSGNTIYF. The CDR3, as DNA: TGCAGTGCTAGTCCGTACAGGCTCTCTGGAAACACCATATATTTT.